This TCR beta chain comes out of a study of OX40 agonist ivuxolimab in advanced cancers. With respect to the entire study: Ivuxolimab was an agonistic, fully human IgG2 monoclonal antibody directed against OX40 (CD134), a costimulatory receptor. Intravenous ivuxolimab was administered to patients every 2 weeks at six dose levels: 0.01, 0.1, 0.3, 1.5, 3 and 10 mg/kg. Among the roughly 50 dose-escalation patients, about 20 had hepatocellular carcinoma, around 15 melanoma, 9 renal cell carcinoma and 9 head and neck cancer. In the dose-escalation cohort, 65% to 85% of patients were male, and the mean age was roughly 56 years with a range of about 20 to 80. Patients were allowed to have had prior anti-PD-1, anti-PD-L1 or anti-CTLA-4 therapy, and 40% of the dose-escalation patients had previously received checkpoint inhibitors. Three dose-escalation patients achieved partial responses, one with hepatocellular carcinoma and two with cutaneous melanoma. Peripheral TCRbeta sequencing aimed to test whether ivuxolimab altered TCR sequence diversity and caused clonal T-cell expansion. The paper covers the monotherapy dose-escalation part of the phase I ivuxolimab trial, which included N ≈ 50 patients.

V and J lose 3 bases and 6 bases, and a span of 12 bases separates them. The CDR1 and CDR2 encoded by the germline V gene are SGHTA and FQGTGA. Inclusive of the bounding cysteine and phenylalanine, the CDR3 is 14 residues long. Only the CDR3 DNA is retained, 42 bases long and in frame from the first base. For sequencing of the TCRbeta CDR3 region, genomic DNA was extracted from the sorted cells. The immunoSEQ Assay was used to sequence the TCRbeta CDR3 regions. As stored in TCRdb, this immuneACCESS dataset retains in-frame rearrangements with V and J assigned. A fraction of the clones does not appear; measured against another copy, unresolved V genes explain less than half of the discrepancy, and the remainder lacks a known reason. The sample table records 70,000 or so clones; 90% of these occur just once. 0.5% to 0.55% of the sample is held by the ten biggest clonotypes. As for this clone: What this receptor recognizes is not known. Base qualities are not at hand, and no much larger clone is one base apart.

What the authors observed across the whole study: At doses from 0.1 to 3.0 mg/kg, clonal expansion was seen in both CD4+ and CD8+ blood T cells between baseline and week 6. On average, CD8+ T cells showed more expanded clones than CD4+ T cells after ivuxolimab. Low levels of normalized T-cell clonal expansion were also seen in some patients who did not respond. The antigen specificity of the peripheral T cells that underwent clonal expansion was not determined. Partial responders in the 0.1-3.0 mg/kg groups had among the lowest normalized peripheral clonal expansion, especially among CD8+ T cells.

Patients with autoimmune disease history or receiving systemic immunosuppression were excluded from the trial. Peripheral blood for TCR sequencing was drawn from every dose cohort at baseline, at cycle 4 day 1 and at cycle 7 day 1. The samples were drawn from a first-in-human, open-label, multicenter phase I dose-escalation trial of ivuxolimab. Adults with locally advanced or metastatic melanoma, renal cell carcinoma, hepatocellular carcinoma or head and neck squamous cell carcinoma were enrolled in the trial. Before TCR sequencing, CD4+ T cells and CD8+ T cells were sorted from peripheral blood as separate populations.

This receptor was taken from an adult with an advanced solid tumor such as melanoma, head and neck, liver or kidney cancer. Here the chain combines TRBV7-3 and TRBJ2-4; the D assignment is uncertain and may be TRBD1 or TRBD2, with 6 bases supporting each. This specimen consisted of CD4+ or CD8+ T cells sorted from blood, obtained in a trial of the OX40 agonist ivuxolimab. The nucleotide sequence reads as follows: TGTGCCAGCAGCTTGGGGGGCGGCTCAAACATTCAGTACTTC. The resulting protein is CASSLGGGSNIQYF.